This T cell receptor (beta chain) was documented in a study of CD8 T cells in Susac syndrome. When the RNA was reverse transcribed, random hexamers were used with an input of about 0.5 to 1 ug. Across 54 Vbeta and 13 Jbeta, TCR beta CDR3 was amplified with immunoSEQ multiplex PCR. Each CDR3 protein gets one entry after TCRdb re-called the immunoSEQ multiplex PCR reads with MiXCR. The sample carries about 60,000 distinct CDR3 sequences, around 96% recorded once. TEMRA cells underwent FACS enrichment and CD8+ and CD4+ T cells underwent negative isolation. Germline lookup yields CDR1 SGDLS and CDR2 YYNGEE. This CDR3 comprises 16 residues. The J segment lost 0 bases and the V segment lost 4 bases, leaving 8 bases of the junction unmatched.

This TCR was sampled from a human donor with multiple sclerosis. V usage is TRBV9 and J usage is TRBJ2-3; 7 bases match TRBD2. The sample taken for sequencing was CD8+ T cells from PBMCs. The chain's CDR3 is CASSPETSRSTDTQYF. The CDR3 bases are TGTGCCAGCAGCCCTGAGACTAGCCGTAGCACAGATACGCAGTATTTT.